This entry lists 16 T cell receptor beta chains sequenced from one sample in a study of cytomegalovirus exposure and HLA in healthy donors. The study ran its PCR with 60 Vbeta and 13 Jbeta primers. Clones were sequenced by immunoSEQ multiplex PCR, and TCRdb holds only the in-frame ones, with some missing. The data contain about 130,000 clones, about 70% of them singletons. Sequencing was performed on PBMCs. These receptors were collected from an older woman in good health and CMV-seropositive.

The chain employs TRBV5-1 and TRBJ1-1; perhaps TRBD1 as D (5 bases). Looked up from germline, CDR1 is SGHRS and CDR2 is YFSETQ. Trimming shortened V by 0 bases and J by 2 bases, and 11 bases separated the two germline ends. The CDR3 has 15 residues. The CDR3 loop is CASSLAPQGNTEAFF. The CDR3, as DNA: TGCGCCAGCAGCTTGGCCCCGCAGGGAAACACTGAAGCTTTCTTT.

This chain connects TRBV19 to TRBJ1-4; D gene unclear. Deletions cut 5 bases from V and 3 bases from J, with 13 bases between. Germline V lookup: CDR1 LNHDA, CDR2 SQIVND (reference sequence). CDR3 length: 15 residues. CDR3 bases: TGTGCCAGTAGTTCTACGAGGGAGGCTAATGAAAAACTGTTTTTT. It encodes CASSSTREANEKLFF.

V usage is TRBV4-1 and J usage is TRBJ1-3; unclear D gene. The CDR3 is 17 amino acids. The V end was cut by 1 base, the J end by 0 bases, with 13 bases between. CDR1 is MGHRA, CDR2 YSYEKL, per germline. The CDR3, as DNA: TGCGCCAGCAGCCAAGCTTCCCTGCCGAGCTCTGGAAACACCATATATTTT. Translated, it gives CASSQASLPSSGNTIYF.

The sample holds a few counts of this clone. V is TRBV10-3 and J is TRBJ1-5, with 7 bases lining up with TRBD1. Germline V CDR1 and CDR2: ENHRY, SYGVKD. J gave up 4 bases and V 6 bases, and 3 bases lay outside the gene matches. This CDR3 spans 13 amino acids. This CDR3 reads CAIRGQRNQPQHF. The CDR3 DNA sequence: TGTGCCATCAGGGGACAGAGAAATCAGCCCCAGCATTTT.

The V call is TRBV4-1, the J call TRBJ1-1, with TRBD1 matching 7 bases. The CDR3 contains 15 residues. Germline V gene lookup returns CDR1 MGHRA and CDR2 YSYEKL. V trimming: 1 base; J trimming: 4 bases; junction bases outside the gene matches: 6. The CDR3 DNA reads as TGCGCCAGCAGCCAAGCAGACAGGGTTTTCACTGAAGCTTTCTTT. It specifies CASSQADRVFTEAFF.

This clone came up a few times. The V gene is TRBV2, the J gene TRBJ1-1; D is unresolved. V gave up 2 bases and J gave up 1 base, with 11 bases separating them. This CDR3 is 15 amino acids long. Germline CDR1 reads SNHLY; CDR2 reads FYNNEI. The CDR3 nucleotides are TGTGCCAGCAGTGAATATGCAGCGTCGAACACTGAAGCTTTCTTT. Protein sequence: CASSEYAASNTEAFF.

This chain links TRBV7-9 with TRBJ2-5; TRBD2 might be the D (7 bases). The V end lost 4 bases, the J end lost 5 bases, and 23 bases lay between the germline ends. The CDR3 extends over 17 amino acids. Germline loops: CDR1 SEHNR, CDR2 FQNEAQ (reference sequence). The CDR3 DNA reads TGTGCCAGCAGCTACCGCCCAACGTACACGGGGGGCGAGACCCAGTACTTC. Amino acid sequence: CASSYRPTYTGGETQYF.

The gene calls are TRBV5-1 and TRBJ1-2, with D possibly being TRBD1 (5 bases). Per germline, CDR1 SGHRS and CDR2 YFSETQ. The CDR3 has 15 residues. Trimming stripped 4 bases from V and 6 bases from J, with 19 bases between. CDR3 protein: CASSPLGRVTDGYTF. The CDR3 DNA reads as TGCGCCAGCAGCCCCCTGGGCAGGGTTACTGATGGCTACACCTTC.

The CDR3 sequence is CASSRTAPTNEQFF. The CDR3 region has the DNA TGTGCCAGCAGCCGGACAGCCCCCACCAATGAGCAGTTCTTC. J is TRBJ2-1 and V is TRBV9; a possible D gene is TRBD1 (6 bases). This CDR3 is 14 amino acids long. With 4 bases removed from V and 6 bases from J, the gap between germline ends came to 14 bases. Germline-derived CDR1 and CDR2 are SGDLS and YYNGEE.

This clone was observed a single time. CDR3 in DNA: TGTGCCAGTAGTATACCCCTAGATACGCAGTATTTT. It is translated as CASSIPLDTQYF. V gene TRBV19 combines with J gene TRBJ2-3; D is unresolved. V lost 2 bases and J lost 5, with 5 bases in between. The germline gives CDR1 LNHDA, CDR2 SQIVND (reference sequence). The CDR3 contains 12 residues.

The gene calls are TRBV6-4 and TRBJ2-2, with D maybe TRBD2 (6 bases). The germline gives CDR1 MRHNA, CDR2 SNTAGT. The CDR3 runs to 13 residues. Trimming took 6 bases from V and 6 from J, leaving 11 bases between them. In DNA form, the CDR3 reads TGTGCCAGCAGAAAAGGGGAGGCCGGGGAGCTGTTTTTT. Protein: CASRKGEAGELFF.

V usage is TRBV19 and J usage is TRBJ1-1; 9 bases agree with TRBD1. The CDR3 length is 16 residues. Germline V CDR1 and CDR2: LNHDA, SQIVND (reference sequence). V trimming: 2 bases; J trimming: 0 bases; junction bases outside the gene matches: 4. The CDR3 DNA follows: TGTGCCAGTAGTATATTGACAGGGGGAATGAACACTGAAGCTTTCTTT. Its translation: CASSILTGGMNTEAFF.

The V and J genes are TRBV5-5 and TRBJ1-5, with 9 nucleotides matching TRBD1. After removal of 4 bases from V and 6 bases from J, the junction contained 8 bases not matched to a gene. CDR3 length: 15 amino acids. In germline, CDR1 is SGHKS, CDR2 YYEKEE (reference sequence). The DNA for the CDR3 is TGTGCCAGCAGCCCCTTACAGGGGGCTGCTCAGCCCCAGCATTTT. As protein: CASSPLQGAAQPQHF.

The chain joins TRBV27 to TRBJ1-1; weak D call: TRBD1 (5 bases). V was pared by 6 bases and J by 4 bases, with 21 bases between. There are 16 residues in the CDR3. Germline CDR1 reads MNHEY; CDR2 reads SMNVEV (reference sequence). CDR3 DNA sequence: TGTGCCAGCAGCAACTATAAAACTAGGGGAGGCACTGAAGCTTTCTTT. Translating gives CASSNYKTRGGTEAFF.

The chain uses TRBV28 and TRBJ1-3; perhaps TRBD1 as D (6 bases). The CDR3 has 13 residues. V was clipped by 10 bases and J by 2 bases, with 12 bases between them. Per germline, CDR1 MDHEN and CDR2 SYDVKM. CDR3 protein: CATITGTGNTIYF. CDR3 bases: TGTGCCACCATCACAGGGACTGGAAACACCATATATTTT.

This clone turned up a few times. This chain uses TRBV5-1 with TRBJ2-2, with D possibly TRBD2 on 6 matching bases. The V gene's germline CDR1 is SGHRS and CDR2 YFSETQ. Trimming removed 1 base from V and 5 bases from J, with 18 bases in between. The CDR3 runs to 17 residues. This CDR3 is CASSLLRGPILTGELFF. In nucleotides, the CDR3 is TGCGCCAGCAGCTTGTTGCGGGGACCTATCCTTACCGGGGAGCTGTTTTTT.